One sample yielded the 4 T cell receptor beta chains listed below, sequenced in a study of CXCR3-negative and CXCR3-positive naive CD8 T cells (dated by TCRdb to the late 2010s). On the study overall, not on this receptor specifically: Compared with CXCR3-negative naive cells, CXCR3-positive naive cells had TRB CDR3s with higher hydrophobicity (lower Kidera factor 4), lower energy, and higher strength and volume indices.

The sequencer listed for this sample is NextSeq 550. The Human TCR Profiling Kit (MiLaboratory) was used to make UMI-labeled 5' RACE TRB cDNA libraries. TCRdb reprocessed the raw reads; every CDR3 protein sequence is a single record, and DNA is not supplied. The table held for this sample gives about 150,000 distinct CDR3 sequences. The biggest ten clones account for 0.41% of the sample. Antigen specificity for these receptors is unknown. The sequencing sample was made of naive CXCR3+ CD8+ T cells from blood. The cell subset or site label on this specimen signifies: CD45RO-CCR7+CD27+CD95- naive CD8+ T cells expressing CXCR3 (TNR3+). These receptors were taken from a human donor in good health. Some clones in this sample may be carry-over from other donors' samples.

The gene calls are TRBV2 and TRBJ1-5; the TCRdb D gene call, TRBD1, has no DNA to confirm it. The CDR3 sequence is 13 residues long. Germline values: CDR1 SNHLY, CDR2 FYNNEI. CDR3 residues: CASSGGVNQPQHF.

The rearrangement joins TRBV6-5 to TRBJ2-1; TCRdb reports TRBD1, a call that lacks DNA to check it against. The CDR3 is made up of 13 amino acids. Germline assignment: CDR1 MNHEY and CDR2 SVGAGI. The CDR3 sequence: CASSRRGDNEQFF.

The chain uses TRBV6-5 and TRBJ2-3. This CDR3 region has 13 residues. Per germline, CDR1 MNHEY and CDR2 SVGAGI. The CDR3: CASSYRDIDTQYF.

V and J are TRBV29-1 and TRBJ2-7; TCRdb gives TRBD2 as the D gene, but with no DNA this cannot be confirmed. The CDR3 is 14 amino acids. Looked up from germline, CDR1 is SQVTM and CDR2 is ANQGSEA. CDR3 loop: CSVEVAGGNYEQYF.